This T cell receptor (beta chain) was captured in a study of cytomegalovirus exposure and HLA in healthy donors. In its sample, this clone was seen a few times. What it binds is unknown. This donor's file did not include a recorded CMV serostatus. Germline V gives CDR1 SGDLS, CDR2 YYNGEE. The CDR3 length is 17 residues. With V trimmed by 4 bases and J by 0 bases, 8 bases remained unmatched. Overall study results and limits: About 87% or about 30% of the time was how often most TCR beta V segments were productive, according to an earlier analysis. Some segments of the V type, notably TRBV6-2 and TRBV6-3, were excluded as indistinguishable. Rarity characterized most TCR sequences, yet some public TCRs appeared in many donors.

60 Vbeta and 13 Jbeta primers were used in PCR. Assay used: immunoSEQ multiplex PCR; TCRdb lists only in-frame clones, some missing. The sample shows about 180,000 clones, about two thirds of them seen only once. The chain is built from TRBV9 and TRBJ2-3; 10 bases fit TRBD2. The clonotype comes from a human donor in good health. The sequencing sample was made of PBMCs. Here the CDR3 DNA reads TGTGCCAGCAGCCCCCATAGCGGGGGGATTAGCACAGATACGCAGTATTTT. Protein sequence: CASSPHSGGISTDTQYF. The whole variable domain, remainder taken from reference TRBV9 and TRBJ2-3, is DSGVTQTPKHLITATGQRVTLRCSPRSGDLSVYWYQQSLDQGLQFLIQYYNGEERAKGNILERFSAQQFPDLHSELNLSSLELGDSALYFCASSPHSGGISTDTQYFGPGTRLTVL.